This T cell receptor (beta chain) was captured in a study of PD-1 blockade in mismatch repair-deficient tumors. Study-wide results and limits: After pembrolizumab, tumor-resident clones rose rapidly, then generally contracted before radiologic responses.

The assay was immunoSEQ multiplex PCR, and TCRdb's table has in-frame clones only and misses some. This table has approximately 13,000 clones, about 85% appearing once. About this clone: Its antigen is not known.

The time point is: roughly 11-day in vitro stimulation with candidate neoantigen peptide 4. PCR or immunohistochemistry showed mismatch repair deficiency in every enrolled patient. Three pembrolizumab responders had their TCRs sequenced. Germline assignment: CDR1 MNHEY and CDR2 SMNVEV (reference sequence). This CDR3 is built from 16 residues. V lost 2 bases to trimming and J lost 0 bases, with 11 bases between them. The material sequenced was cells cultured in vitro, taken from a patient treated with pembrolizumab. This TCR was recovered from an adult with mismatch repair-deficient cancer. The genes are TRBV27 and TRBJ2-1, with D unresolved. In DNA, the CDR3 is TGTGCCAGCAGTTTAGACGCAATTAGCTCCTACAATGAGCAGTTCTTC. Protein product: CASSLDAISSYNEQFF.